This T cell receptor (beta chain) was documented in a study of blood T cell repertoires in COVID-19. As for the study in general: The origin of the acute and convalescent COVID-19 samples was the United States, Italy and Spain. The cDNA or gDNA used as material had been derived from T cells, B-cell-depleted T cells, or PBMCs.

Profiled with immunoSEQ multiplex PCR; TCRdb holds only in-frame clones, not every one. The sample lists 180,000 or so clones, around 85% occurring once. V dropped 10 bases and J dropped 0; count of bases not matched to a gene: 3. This CDR3 is built from 15 residues. Germline assignment: CDR1 LNHDA and CDR2 SQIVND (reference sequence). The TCR originated in a woman aged 60-75 years with acute or convalescent COVID-19. The chain uses TRBV19 and TRBJ2-2; 12 positions agree with TRBD2. Sequenced: peripheral blood. DNA for the CDR3: TGTGCCACGGGACTAGCGGGCGCGAACACCGGGGAGCTGTTTTTT. Translated, it gives CATGLAGANTGELFF. Drawing the rest from reference TRBV19 and TRBJ2-2, the complete variable domain is DGGITQSPKYLFRKEGQNVTLSCEQNLNHDAMYWYRQDPGQGLRLIYYSQIVNDFQKGDIAEGYSVSREKKESFPLTVTSAQKNPTAFYLCATGLAGANTGELFFGEGSRLTVL.